This TCR beta chain stems from a study of cytomegalovirus exposure and HLA in healthy donors. Across the whole study: Researchers previously reported finding some 110 million unique TCR beta sequences from 170 million or so T cells.

PCR was performed using 60 Vbeta and 13 Jbeta primers. Measured with immunoSEQ multiplex PCR; TCRdb has only the in-frame clones, and not every one. Of about 110,000 clones detected, approximately 79% appear once; the ten largest clones hold 6.2%. Donors showed nominal health when sampled, although they likely had unrecorded immune exposures. The CDR3 spans 16 residues. Germline lookup yields CDR1 SEHNR and CDR2 FQNEAQ (reference sequence). Trimming removed 5 bases from V and 2 bases from J; junction bases left unmatched: 8. Concerning this clone itself: The antigen remains undetermined.

General study findings and limits: 87-base-pair reads could not separate some V segments, including TRBV6-2 and TRBV6-3. Prior analysis indicated that the majority of TCR beta V segments exhibited productivity approximately 87% or approximately 30% of the time.

The genes are TRBV7-9 and TRBJ2-3; 9 bases align to TRBD2. This TCR came from a man aged 25 to 40 in good health and CMV-seropositive. The source material was PBMCs. The CDR3: CASSPGLAGLTDTQYF. CDR3 sequence (DNA): TGTGCCAGCAGCCCGGGGCTAGCGGGGCTCACAGATACGCAGTATTTT. Looking up the rest from reference TRBV7-9 and TRBJ2-3 gives the full variable domain: DTGVSQNPRHKITKRGQNVTFRCDPISEHNRLYWYRQTLGQGPEFLTYFQNEAQLEKSRLLSDRFSAERPKGSFSTLEIQRTEQGDSAMYLCASSPGLAGLTDTQYFGPGTRLTVL.